This T cell receptor (beta chain) derives from a study of shared clonotypes between healthy human individuals. Study at large: Plates per donor: three CD4 naive, three CD4 memory, two CD8 naive, one CD8 memory. The study's findings and limits: Naive subsets typically showed greater estimated richness than memory subsets. Some naive CD4 clonotypes, about 5%, turned up in common across a handful of donors.

Data came from immunoSEQ multiplex PCR; TCRdb stores just in-frame clones and leaves some out. The table shows 550,000 to 750,000 clones, with less than 97% occurring only once. Terminally differentiated effector memory CD45RA+ cells were excluded from the naive CD8 cells, which were CD45RO-negative and positively selected for CCR7. V shed 5 bases, J shed 4 bases, and the junction held 12 bases outside the gene matches. The germline V gene has CDR1 MGHRA and CDR2 YSYEKL. There are 17 residues in the CDR3. This clone is a singleton in its sample. The antigen is undetermined. Sequencing input: naive CD8+ T cells sorted from blood. The chain carries TRBV4-1 and TRBJ2-7, with 12 bases matching TRBD2. This receptor was identified in a woman younger than 45 in good health. The CDR3: CASSKVGLAGGQYEQYF. The CDR3 region has the DNA TGCGCCAGCAGCAAAGTCGGGCTAGCGGGAGGGCAGTACGAGCAGTACTTC.